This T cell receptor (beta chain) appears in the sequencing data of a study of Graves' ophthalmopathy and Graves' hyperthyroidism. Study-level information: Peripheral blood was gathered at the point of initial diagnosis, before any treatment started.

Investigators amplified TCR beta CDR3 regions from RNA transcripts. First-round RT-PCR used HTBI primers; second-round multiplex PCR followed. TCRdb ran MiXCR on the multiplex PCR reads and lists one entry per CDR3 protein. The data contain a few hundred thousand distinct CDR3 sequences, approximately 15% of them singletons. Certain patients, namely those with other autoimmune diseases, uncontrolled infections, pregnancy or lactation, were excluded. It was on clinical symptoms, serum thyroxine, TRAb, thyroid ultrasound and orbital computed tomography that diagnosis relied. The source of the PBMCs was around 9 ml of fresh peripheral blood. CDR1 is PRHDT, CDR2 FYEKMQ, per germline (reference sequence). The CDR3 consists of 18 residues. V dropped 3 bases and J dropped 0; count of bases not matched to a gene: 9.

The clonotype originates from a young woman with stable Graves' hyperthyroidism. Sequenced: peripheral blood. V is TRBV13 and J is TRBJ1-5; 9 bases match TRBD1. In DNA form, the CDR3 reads TGTGCCAGCAGCTTGGGGGACAGGGTAACTTATAGCAATCAGCCCCAGCATTTT. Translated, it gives CASSLGDRVTYSNQPQHF.